These 27 T cell receptor beta chains came from one sample sequenced in a study of T cells in Graves' hyperthyroidism and ophthalmopathy. RNA transcripts yielded amplified TCR beta CDR3 regions. The study used the HTBI primer set for a first-round RT-PCR of the TCR CDR3. Each CDR3 protein gets one entry after TCRdb re-called the multiplex PCR reads with MiXCR. The table records around 290,000 distinct CDR3 sequences, about an eighth of them present only once. Sample: blood. The receptors shown here come from a woman aged 40 to 50 with Graves' hyperthyroidism.

The table lists this clonotype with many counts. CDR3 in DNA: TGTGCCAGCAGTTTCGGACAGGCGTTCACCTACGAGCAGTACTTC. Translating it yields CASSFGQAFTYEQYF. The chain links TRBV2 to TRBJ2-7; 7 bases match TRBD1. CDR1 is SNHLY, CDR2 FYNNEI, per germline. The J segment lost 2 bases and the V segment lost 5 bases, leaving 9 bases of the junction unmatched. CDR3 length: 15 residues.

J is TRBJ1-2 and V is TRBV5-1, with a tentative D call TRBD1 (6 bases). Germline assignment: CDR1 SGHRS and CDR2 YFSETQ. This CDR3 contains 15 residues. V lost 1 base and J lost 4, with 14 bases in between. CDR3 in DNA: TGCGCCAGCAGCTTGTCGAGGGGGAACCGCTATGGCTACACCTTC. It codes for CASSLSRGNRYGYTF.

This clonotype was seen a handful of times. The rearrangement links TRBV15 to TRBJ2-1, with D perhaps matching TRBD1 (5 bases). The length of the CDR3 is 16 residues. The germline V gene encodes CDR1 LNHNV and CDR2 YYDKDF (reference sequence). V was shortened by 0 bases and J by 0 bases, with 9 bases between the two germline ends. The CDR3: CATSRDLRGSYNEQFF. The CDR3 DNA reads as TGTGCCACCAGCAGAGATCTTAGGGGCTCCTACAATGAGCAGTTCTTC.

The sample holds a few counts of this clonotype. This chain connects TRBV6-2 or TRBV6-3 to TRBJ1-2, with 7 bases identical to TRBD1. CDR3 length: 14 residues. Germline V lookup: CDR1 MNHEY, CDR2 SVGEGT. Germline trimming cut 0 bases from V and 2 bases from J; bases unmatched to any gene: 0. The CDR3 region is CASSYSQGNYGYTF. CDR3 in DNA: TGTGCCAGCAGTTACTCACAGGGGAACTATGGCTACACCTTC.

This clonotype was seen repeatedly, ten times or more. The rearrangement uses TRBV12-3 or TRBV12-4 and TRBJ1-2; D unresolved. The CDR3 spans 13 residues. The ends were cut back, 6 bases at V and 8 bases at J, with 16 bases in the middle. Here the CDR3 DNA reads TGTGCCAGCAGCCTCCCTAGCCTTGGGGGCTACACCTTC. This sequence encodes CASSLPSLGGYTF.

As concerns this clonotype: A read error may be the cause here, since a much bigger clone is one base away. The genes are TRBV25-1 and TRBJ1-5; the D gene is possibly TRBD1 (5 bases). CDR1 is MGHDK, CDR2 SYGVNS, per germline. V lost 4 bases to trimming and J lost 9 bases, with 7 bases between them. The CDR3 totals 11 residues. Written as DNA, the CDR3 is TGTGCCAGCAGTGGGGGGGGGCCCCAGCATTTT. Translated, it gives CASSGGGPQHF.

The table lists this clonotype with many counts. CDR3 region: CASSSGTVQETQYF. In DNA, the CDR3 is TGTGCCAGCAGTTCTGGGACAGTCCAAGAGACCCAGTACTTC. The chain employs TRBV7-9 and TRBJ2-5, with 7 bases matching TRBD1. Looked up from germline, CDR1 is SEHNR and CDR2 is FQNEAQ (reference sequence). The CDR3 loop spans 14 amino acids. Germline trimming cut 6 bases from V and 1 base from J; bases unmatched to any gene: 5.

This clonotype was counted only a few times. CDR3 bases: TGCGCCAGCAGCTTGGAGGATCTCAGGCAAGAGACCCAGTACTTC. Translating it yields CASSLEDLRQETQYF. The chain recombines TRBV5-1 with TRBJ2-5, with D hard to call. V was shortened by 0 bases and J by 2 bases, with 11 bases between the two germline ends. This CDR3 contains 15 residues. Germline V CDR1 and CDR2: SGHRS, YFSETQ.

The chain links TRBV19 to TRBJ2-5, with TRBD1 matching over 7 bases. The CDR3 runs to 14 residues. The V gene's germline CDR1 is LNHDA and CDR2 SQIVND (reference sequence). V gave up 7 bases and J gave up 1 base; unmatched junction bases: 6. CDR3 in amino acids: CASKKNRGQETQYF. The CDR3, as DNA: TGTGCCAGTAAGAAGAACAGGGGCCAAGAGACCCAGTACTTC.

This clonotype was observed a handful of times. This chain connects TRBV20-1 to TRBJ2-1; 8 nucleotides align to TRBD2. CDR3 length: 19 amino acids. Trimming at V came to 7 bases and at J to 0 bases, leaving 20 bases not matched to a gene. Germline V gene lookup returns CDR1 DFQATT and CDR2 SNEGSKA (reference sequence). CDR3 DNA sequence: TGCAGTGTTCCCCCGTATAAATATAGCGGGACCAGCTCCTACAATGAGCAGTTCTTC. Its protein product is CSVPPYKYSGTSSYNEQFF.

There are a few counts of this clonotype. The chain has TRBV3-1 and TRBJ1-5; 7 bases map to TRBD1. Germline values: CDR1 LGHDT, CDR2 YNNKEL (reference sequence). The CDR3 contains 17 residues. Trimming at V came to 0 bases and at J to 9 bases, leaving 14 bases not matched to a gene. The CDR3 coding sequence is TGTGCCAGCAGCCAAGATCCGAGCGGGACAGCAAAGGTGCCCCAGCATTTT. Protein product: CASSQDPSGTAKVPQHF.

This clonotype was counted ten times or more. J is TRBJ2-3 and V is TRBV28, with D possibly TRBD2 on 5 matching bases. Trimming removed 8 bases from V and 4 bases from J, with 16 bases in between. CDR3 length: 14 amino acids. CDR1 is MDHEN and CDR2 is SYDVKM in the germline V gene. CDR3 loop: CASSIAGFADTQYF. Here the CDR3 DNA reads TGTGCCAGCTCCATTGCGGGTTTTGCAGATACGCAGTATTTT.

The chain couples TRBV9 to TRBJ2-1, with TRBD1 matching over 7 bases. Trimming removed 4 bases from V and 4 bases from J; junction bases left unmatched: 8. The germline gives CDR1 SGDLS, CDR2 YYNGEE. The CDR3 has 15 amino acids. The CDR3 DNA reads as TGTGCCAGCAGCATCCAACCGGGACAGTACAATGAGCAGTTCTTC. It is translated as CASSIQPGQYNEQFF. Full variable domain (rest looked up from reference TRBV9 and TRBJ2-1): DSGVTQTPKHLITATGQRVTLRCSPRSGDLSVYWYQQSLDQGLQFLIQYYNGEERAKGNILERFSAQQFPDLHSELNLSSLELGDSALYFCASSIQPGQYNEQFFGPGTRLTVL.

The table lists this clonotype with a few counts. J is TRBJ1-1 and V is TRBV19, with 11 nucleotides matching TRBD1. Germline CDR1 LNHDA, CDR2 SQIVND (reference sequence). CDR3 size: 15 residues. The trim removed 7 bases at V and 4 bases at J, leaving 8 bases unmatched. Written as DNA, the CDR3 is TGTGCCAGTATCCCGAGGACAGGGGGCAGCACTGAAGCTTTCTTT. The encoded protein is CASIPRTGGSTEAFF.

There are many counts of this clonotype. The chain uses TRBV6-1 and TRBJ1-2; D might be TRBD1 (5 bases). The V end lost 5 bases, the J end lost 4 bases, and 17 bases lay between the germline ends. CDR3 size: 15 residues. Germline-derived CDR1 and CDR2 are MNHNS and SASEGT. CDR3: CASSTGSGRVYGYTF. DNA of the CDR3: TGTGCCAGCAGTACAGGAAGCGGGAGAGTCTATGGCTACACCTTC.

The table lists this clonotype with many counts. This chain uses TRBV10-1 with TRBJ2-5; 14 nucleotides align to TRBD2. Germline lookup yields CDR1 WNHNN and CDR2 SYGVQD (reference sequence). The CDR3 totals 17 residues. With 2 bases clipped from V and 4 bases from J, the junction kept 6 bases outside the gene matches. CDR3 nucleotides: TGCGCCAGCAGTGAGCAGACTAGCGGGAGGGAGGGAGAGACCCAGTACTTC. It specifies CASSEQTSGREGETQYF.

This chain links TRBV20-1 with TRBJ2-1; 8 nucleotides align to TRBD2. CDR1 DFQATT and CDR2 SNEGSKA come from the germline V gene (reference sequence). V lost 5 bases, J lost 6 bases, and 18 bases stayed unmatched. The CDR3 has 17 residues. The CDR3 protein is CSAGRVGAGGQSNEQFF. DNA for the CDR3: TGCAGTGCTGGGCGGGTAGGGGCGGGAGGCCAAAGCAATGAGCAGTTCTTC.

This clonotype was picked up a small number of times. The chain joins TRBV18 to TRBJ2-7; possible D gene TRBD2, 6 bases. The CDR3 length is 14 residues. Germline values: CDR1 KGHSH, CDR2 LQKENI. Deletions cut 1 base from V and 2 bases from J, with 9 bases between. CDR3 DNA: TGTGCCAGCTCACCACTAGCGGACGCCTACGAGCAGTACTTC. Translation gives CASSPLADAYEQYF.

This clonotype was recorded at least ten times. Compared with germline, one end of the junction differs, possibly owing to a read error. The CDR3 loop is CASSLVLGAGEETQYF. DNA of the CDR3: TGTGCTAGCAGCTTAGTCCTCGGTGCGGGAGAAGAGACCCAGTACTTC. J is TRBJ2-5 and V is TRBV7-7; 7 nucleotides line up with TRBD2. Looked up from germline, CDR1 is SSHAT and CDR2 is FNYEAQ (reference sequence). The CDR3 has 16 amino acids.

At least ten counts were recorded for this clonotype. The chain couples TRBV6-2 or TRBV6-3 to TRBJ1-2; perhaps TRBD1 as D (5 bases). CDR1 is MNHEY and CDR2 is SVGEGT in the germline V gene. V was shortened by 5 bases and J by 7 bases, with 14 bases between the two germline ends. The CDR3 has 13 residues. This chain's CDR3 is CASSHDSVTGYTF. Written as DNA, the CDR3 is TGTGCCAGCAGTCATGACAGTGTTACTGGCTACACCTTC.

Ten or more counts support this clonotype. The chain employs TRBV12-3 or TRBV12-4 and TRBJ2-1; D assignment may be TRBD1 or TRBD2 (6 bases each). Trimming pared 2 bases from V and 4 bases from J, leaving 12 bases between. The length of the CDR3 is 15 residues. CDR3 bases: TGTGCCAGCAGTTTAAAGGGGGGACCGTACAATGAGCAGTTCTTC. It specifies CASSLKGGPYNEQFF.

This clonotype has at least ten counts. The chain links TRBV5-5 to TRBJ2-5, with D hard to call. Germline V CDR1 and CDR2: SGHKS, YYEKEE (reference sequence). V shed 2 bases and J shed 5 bases, with 10 bases lying between them. The length of the CDR3 is 13 residues. The CDR3, as DNA: TGTGCCAGCAGCTTAAGGGCAAGTGAGACCCAGTACTTC. Translated: CASSLRASETQYF.

This clonotype has ten or more counts. The chain employs TRBV6-2 or TRBV6-3 and TRBJ2-1; 13 nucleotides line up with TRBD2. With V trimmed by 2 bases and J by 4 bases, 11 bases remained unmatched. The germline CDR1 and CDR2 sequences are MNHEY and SVGEGT. The CDR3 is made up of 19 amino acids. The CDR3: CASSYQGARLAGGYNEQFF. CDR3 DNA: TGTGCCAGCAGTTACCAGGGGGCGAGACTAGCGGGAGGTTACAATGAGCAGTTCTTC.

This clonotype was seen at least ten times. The V and J genes are TRBV28 and TRBJ1-1; tentative D call: TRBD1 (5 bases). CDR3 length: 14 residues. The V gene's germline CDR1 is MDHEN and CDR2 SYDVKM. Deletions cut 5 bases from V and 1 base from J, with 11 bases between. The CDR3 loop is CASSIGGGNTEAFF. CDR3 bases: TGTGCCAGCAGTATTGGGGGGGGGAACACTGAAGCTTTCTTT.

This clonotype was seen repeatedly, ten times or more. The CDR3 coding sequence is TGCGCCAGCAGCCAAGTAAGAGCGGGAGGGCCCGGTGAGCAGTTCTTC. It specifies CASSQVRAGGPGEQFF. The chain links TRBV4-1 to TRBJ2-1; 10 bases are a match to TRBD2. The CDR3 runs 16 residues. Per the germline V gene, CDR1 is MGHRA and CDR2 is YSYEKL. V shed 1 base, J shed 9 bases, and the junction held 9 bases outside the gene matches.

At least ten counts were recorded for this clonotype. The chain joins TRBV6-2 or TRBV6-3 to TRBJ1-2; D perhaps matches TRBD1 (6 bases). There are 18 residues in the CDR3. Per germline, CDR1 MNHEY and CDR2 SVGEGT. The V end lost 5 bases, the J end lost 0 bases, and 22 bases lay between the germline ends. CDR3 in DNA: TGTGCCAGCAGTACCACCGACAGGACCAACCTCGCTAACTATGGCTACACCTTC. This encodes CASSTTDRTNLANYGYTF.

The chain combines TRBV10-3 with TRBJ2-2; the D gene could be TRBD1 or TRBD2 (5 bases each). Between the trimmed V and J ends, which lost 8 bases and 3 bases, there was a span of 13 bases. CDR3 length: 14 amino acids. The germline V gene encodes CDR1 ENHRY and CDR2 SYGVKD. In DNA form, the CDR3 reads TGTGCCATCGGGGACGCCGCGGACACCGGGGAGCTGTTTTTT. Residues: CAIGDAADTGELFF.